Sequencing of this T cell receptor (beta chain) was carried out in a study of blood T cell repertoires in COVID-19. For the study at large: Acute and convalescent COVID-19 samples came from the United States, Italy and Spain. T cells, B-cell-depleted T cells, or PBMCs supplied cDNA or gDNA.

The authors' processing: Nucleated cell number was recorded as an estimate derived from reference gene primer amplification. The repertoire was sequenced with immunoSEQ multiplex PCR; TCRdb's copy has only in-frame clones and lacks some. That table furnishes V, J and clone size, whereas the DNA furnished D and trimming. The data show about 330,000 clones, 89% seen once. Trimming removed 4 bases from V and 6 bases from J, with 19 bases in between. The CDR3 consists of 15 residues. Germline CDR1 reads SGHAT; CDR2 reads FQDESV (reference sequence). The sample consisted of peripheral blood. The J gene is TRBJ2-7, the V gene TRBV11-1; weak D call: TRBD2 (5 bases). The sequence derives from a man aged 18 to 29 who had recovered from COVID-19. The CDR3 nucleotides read TGTGCCAGCAGCTCCGGGCTTGGAAGAGGGTCCGAGCAGTACTTC. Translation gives CASSSGLGRGSEQYF.